This T cell receptor beta chain was captured by sequencing in a study of shared clonotypes between healthy human individuals. Notes on the study in general: The sharing of 4.5% to 6.5% of naive CD4 clonotypes was seen across a few donors.

This CDR3 is 14 amino acids long. Trimming took 4 bases from V and 9 from J; bases not matched to a gene: 12. Germline CDR1 and CDR2: SGHRS and YFSETQ. In regard to this clone: Antigen specificity is unknown.

Every subset's genomic DNA went evenly onto several immunoSEQ plates. The data were produced by immunoSEQ multiplex PCR, yet TCRdb's version contains in-frame clones alone and is incomplete. The sample includes about 2.3 million clones, about nine tenths of them seen just once. The sequenced sample was naive CD4+ T cells from PBMCs. As to subset: CD45RA+ positively selected. The V gene is TRBV5-1, the J gene TRBJ1-2; TRBD1 matches 7 bases. This TCR was recovered from a man younger than 30 in good health. Some clones in this sample may be carry-over from other donors' samples. The DNA for the CDR3 is TGCGCCAGCAGCACAGGCCGGGACAGCAGGCGCTACACCTTC. As protein: CASSTGRDSRRYTF.